This T cell receptor beta chain was found in a study of CD8+CD57+ T cells in acquired aplastic anemia. Study-wide background: The average for DNA from sorted CD4+ and CD8+ cells was 3.2 ug.

Overall study findings and caveats: Overlap between patients and controls comprised 25 to 30 CD8+ CDR3 sequences. The study found no significant CD8+ Simpson's diversity difference between patients and controls.

Profiles of TCR beta VDJ and CDR3 were generated from a genomic DNA template. TCRdb used MiXCR to reprocess the reads, holding one entry per CDR3 protein. The data show some 150,000 distinct CDR3 sequences, around two fifths seen once. This CDR3 region has 14 residues. V shed 2 bases and J 5 bases; nucleotides not matched to a gene: 3. The V gene's germline CDR1 is DFQATT and CDR2 SNEGSKA (reference sequence). This clonotype appeared many times. What it binds is unknown. The sequence derives from a human donor in good health, serving as a control. The chain links TRBV20-1 to TRBJ2-3; 11 bases align to TRBD2. Sequencing was carried out using sorted CD4+, CD8+, or CD8+CD57+ T cells (not recorded which) from PBMCs. For the CDR3, the DNA is TGCAGTGCTAGAATAGCGGGAGGGGGAGATACGCAGTATTTT. Translating it yields CSARIAGGGDTQYF.